These T cell receptor beta chains were read from a single sample in a study of OX40 agonist ivuxolimab in advanced cancers. Assay: immunoSEQ multiplex PCR; the TCRdb copy retains only in-frame clones and omits some. The sample lists 65,000 to 100,000 clones, about 90% occurring once. Sample: CD4+ or CD8+ T cells sorted from blood, taken in a trial of the OX40 agonist ivuxolimab. These receptors all stem from an adult with an advanced solid tumor such as melanoma, head and neck, liver or kidney cancer. Each CDR3 is given with its conserved first and last residue.

v_gene: TRBV5-1; j_gene: TRBJ1-1; CDR3aa: CASSLVGEGTEAFF
v_gene: TRBV7-8; j_gene: TRBJ1-3; CDR3aa: CASSSNSGNTIYF
v_gene: TRBV30; j_gene: TRBJ1-6; CDR3aa: CAWSGRTAYNSPLHF
v_gene: TRBV19; j_gene: TRBJ1-6; CDR3aa: CASSFTTGEGHSPLHF
v_gene: TRBV5-4; j_gene: TRBJ2-4; CDR3aa: CASSLRGAALKNIQYF
v_gene: TRBV11-3; j_gene: TRBJ2-1; CDR3aa: CASSSPGGTLDNEQFF
v_gene: TRBV9; j_gene: TRBJ2-3; CDR3aa: CASSVGTSGYTDTQYF
v_gene: TRBV6-1; j_gene: TRBJ2-2; CDR3aa: CASSAASGELFF
v_gene: TRBV5-6; j_gene: TRBJ1-1; CDR3aa: CASSFNRAAEAFF
v_gene: TRBV5-4; j_gene: TRBJ1-5; CDR3aa: CASSRDIDQPQHF
v_gene: TRBV28; j_gene: TRBJ1-2; CDR3aa: CASTLTGTYGYTF
v_gene: TRBV6-1; j_gene: TRBJ1-5; CDR3aa: CASSDEQGAQPQHF
v_gene: TRBV5-1; j_gene: TRBJ1-4; CDR3aa: CASSLGRGTNEKLFF
v_gene: TRBV9; j_gene: TRBJ2-1; CDR3aa: CASSQGTDYNEQFF
v_gene: TRBV18; j_gene: TRBJ2-1; CDR3aa: CASSPPFGRAFNEQFF
v_gene: TRBV27; j_gene: TRBJ1-1; CDR3aa: CASSLQPVGVPEAFF
v_gene: TRBV6-6; j_gene: TRBJ1-6; CDR3aa: CASTKVNSPLHF
v_gene: TRBV19; j_gene: TRBJ1-4; CDR3aa: CASSIGTANEKLFF
v_gene: TRBV27; j_gene: TRBJ1-6; CDR3aa: CASSRVAESPLHF
v_gene: TRBV5-4; j_gene: TRBJ2-3; CDR3aa: CASSLVVGSGGDTQYF
v_gene: TRBV7-2; j_gene: TRBJ2-1; CDR3aa: CASSRPGQGIYEQFF
v_gene: TRBV4-2; j_gene: TRBJ1-2; CDR3aa: CASSQAIGAYYGYTF
v_gene: TRBV6-6; j_gene: TRBJ1-6; CDR3aa: CASSYSSNSPLHF
v_gene: TRBV10-1; j_gene: TRBJ2-2; CDR3aa: CASSEWTSGGSGELFF
v_gene: TRBV7-9; j_gene: TRBJ2-3; CDR3aa: CASSLISSGGPGDTQYF
v_gene: TRBV12-5; j_gene: TRBJ1-3; CDR3aa: CASGLLWDNSGNTIYF
v_gene: TRBV5-4; j_gene: TRBJ1-4; CDR3aa: CASSLNGQVDEKLFF
v_gene: TRBV9; j_gene: TRBJ2-2; CDR3aa: CASSGQGAGELFF
v_gene: TRBV19; j_gene: TRBJ2-7; CDR3aa: CASSVRLAVLYEQYF
v_gene: TRBV2; j_gene: TRBJ2-3; CDR3aa: CASSEMGRTSTDTQYF
v_gene: TRBV5-1; j_gene: TRBJ1-1; CDR3aa: CASSLDSTDPLNTEAFF
v_gene: TRBV5-4; j_gene: TRBJ1-1; CDR3aa: CASSPRGGSTEAFF
v_gene: TRBV28; j_gene: TRBJ2-2; CDR3aa: CASWPGQGMTGELFF
v_gene: TRBV19; j_gene: TRBJ2-1; CDR3aa: CASSPQDLPINEQFF
v_gene: TRBV9; j_gene: TRBJ2-2; CDR3aa: CASTKAPTAPGELFF
v_gene: TRBV28; j_gene: TRBJ1-2; CDR3aa: CASSSGQSPPGYTF
v_gene: TRBV5-4; j_gene: TRBJ1-1; CDR3aa: CASRPRHRGGNTEAFF
v_gene: TRBV27; j_gene: TRBJ2-3; CDR3aa: CASSLFSGLGGTDTQYF